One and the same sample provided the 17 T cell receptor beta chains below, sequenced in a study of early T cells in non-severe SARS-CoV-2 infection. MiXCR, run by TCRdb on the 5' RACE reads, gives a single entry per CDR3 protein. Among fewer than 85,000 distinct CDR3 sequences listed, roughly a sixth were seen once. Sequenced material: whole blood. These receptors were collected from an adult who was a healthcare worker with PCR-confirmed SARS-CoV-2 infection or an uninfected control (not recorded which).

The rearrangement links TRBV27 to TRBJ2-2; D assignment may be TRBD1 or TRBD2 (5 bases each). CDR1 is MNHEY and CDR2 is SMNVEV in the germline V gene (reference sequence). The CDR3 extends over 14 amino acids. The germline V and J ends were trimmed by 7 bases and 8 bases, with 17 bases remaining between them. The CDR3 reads CASIWGNLEGELFF. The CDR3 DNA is TGTGCCAGCATTTGGGGGAATTTAGAAGGGGAGCTGTTTTTT.

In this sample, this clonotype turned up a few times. The CDR3 DNA reads TGTGCCAGCAGCCTGGCTACGCAGTATTTT. Its translation is CASSLATQYF. The V and J genes are TRBV7-2 and TRBJ2-3; no definite D call. Per germline, CDR1 SGHTA and CDR2 FQGNSA. Trimming stripped 5 bases from V and 8 bases from J, with 5 bases between. The CDR3 length is 10 residues.

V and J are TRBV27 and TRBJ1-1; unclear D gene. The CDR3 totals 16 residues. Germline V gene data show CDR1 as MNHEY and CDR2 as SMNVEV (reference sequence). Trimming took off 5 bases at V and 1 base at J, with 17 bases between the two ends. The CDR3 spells CASSRRVLDTNTEAFF. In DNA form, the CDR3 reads TGTGCCAGCAGTCGAAGGGTTTTAGACACGAACACTGAAGCTTTCTTT.

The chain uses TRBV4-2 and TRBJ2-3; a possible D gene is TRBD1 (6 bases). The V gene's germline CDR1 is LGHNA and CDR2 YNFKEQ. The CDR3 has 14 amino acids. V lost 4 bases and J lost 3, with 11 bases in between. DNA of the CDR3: TGTGCCAGCAGCCCCCGGCAGGGGACAGATACGCAGTATTTT. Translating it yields CASSPRQGTDTQYF.

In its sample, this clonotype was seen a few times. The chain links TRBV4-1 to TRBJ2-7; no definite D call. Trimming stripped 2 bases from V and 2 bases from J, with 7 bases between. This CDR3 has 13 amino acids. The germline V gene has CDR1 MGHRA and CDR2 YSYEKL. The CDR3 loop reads CASSQPRAYEQYF. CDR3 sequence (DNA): TGCGCCAGCAGCCAACCTAGAGCCTACGAGCAGTACTTC.

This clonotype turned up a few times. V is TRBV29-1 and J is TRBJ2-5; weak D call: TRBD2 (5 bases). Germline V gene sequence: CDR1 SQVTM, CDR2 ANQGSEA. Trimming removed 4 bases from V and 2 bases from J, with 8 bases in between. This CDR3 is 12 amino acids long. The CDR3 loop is CSVARGQETQYF. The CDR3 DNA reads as TGCAGCGTTGCAAGAGGGCAAGAGACCCAGTACTTC.

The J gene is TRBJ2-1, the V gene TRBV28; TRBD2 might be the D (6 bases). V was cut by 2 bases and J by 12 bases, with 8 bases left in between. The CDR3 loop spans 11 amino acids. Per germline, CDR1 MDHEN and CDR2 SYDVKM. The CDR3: CASSLRAGQFF. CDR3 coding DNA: TGTGCCAGCAGTTTAAGAGCGGGGCAGTTCTTC.

CDR3 DNA: TGTGCCAGCAGCCAGCCTAGCCAGACCCAGTACTTC. It translates to CASSQPSQTQYF. The V gene is TRBV7-9, the J gene TRBJ2-5, with D perhaps TRBD2 (5 bases). The germline V gene encodes CDR1 SEHNR and CDR2 FQNEAQ (reference sequence). V lost 5 bases and J 6 bases, leaving 10 bases between the germline ends. The CDR3 covers 12 residues.

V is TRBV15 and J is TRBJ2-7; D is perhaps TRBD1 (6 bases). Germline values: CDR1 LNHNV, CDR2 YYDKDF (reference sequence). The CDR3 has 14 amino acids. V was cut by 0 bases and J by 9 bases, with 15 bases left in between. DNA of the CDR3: TGTGCCACCAGCAGAGATACTCTGACAGGAGGGCAGTACTTC. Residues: CATSRDTLTGGQYF.

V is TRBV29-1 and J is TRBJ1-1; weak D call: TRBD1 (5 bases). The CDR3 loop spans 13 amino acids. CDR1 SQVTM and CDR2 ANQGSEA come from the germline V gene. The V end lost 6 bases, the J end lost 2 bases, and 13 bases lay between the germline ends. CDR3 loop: CSVAQGVNTEAFF. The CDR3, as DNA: TGCAGCGTGGCTCAGGGTGTTAACACTGAAGCTTTCTTT.

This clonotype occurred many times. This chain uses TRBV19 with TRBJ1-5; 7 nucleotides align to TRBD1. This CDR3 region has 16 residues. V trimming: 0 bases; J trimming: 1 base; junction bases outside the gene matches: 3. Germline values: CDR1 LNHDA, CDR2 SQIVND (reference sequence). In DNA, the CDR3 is TGTGCCAGTAGTATAGAAATGGGACAGAGCAATCAGCCCCAGCATTTT. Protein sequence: CASSIEMGQSNQPQHF.

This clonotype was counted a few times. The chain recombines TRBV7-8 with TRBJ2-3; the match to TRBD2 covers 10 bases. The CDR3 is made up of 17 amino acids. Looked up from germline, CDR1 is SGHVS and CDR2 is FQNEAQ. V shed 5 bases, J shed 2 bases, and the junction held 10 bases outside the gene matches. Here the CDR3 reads CASSPHGAGGDTDTQYF. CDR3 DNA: TGTGCCAGCAGCCCTCACGGAGCGGGGGGGGACACAGATACGCAGTATTTT.

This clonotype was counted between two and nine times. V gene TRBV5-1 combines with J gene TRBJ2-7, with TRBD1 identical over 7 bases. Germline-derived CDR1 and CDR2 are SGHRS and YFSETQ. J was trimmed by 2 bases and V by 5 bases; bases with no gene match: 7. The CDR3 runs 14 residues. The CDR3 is CASRPPGTAYEQYF. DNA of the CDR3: TGCGCCAGCAGGCCCCCGGGGACAGCCTACGAGCAGTACTTC.

This CDR3 is CASSQDLLSNRPSTDTQYF. CDR3 nucleotide sequence: TGTGCCAGCAGCCAAGATCTCCTAAGCAACAGGCCGTCGACAGATACGCAGTATTTT. This sequence joins TRBV4-2 and TRBJ2-3; a possible D gene is TRBD1 (5 bases). The CDR3 is 19 amino acids. Germline loops: CDR1 LGHNA, CDR2 YNFKEQ. The germline V and J ends were trimmed by 0 bases and 3 bases, with 22 bases remaining between them.

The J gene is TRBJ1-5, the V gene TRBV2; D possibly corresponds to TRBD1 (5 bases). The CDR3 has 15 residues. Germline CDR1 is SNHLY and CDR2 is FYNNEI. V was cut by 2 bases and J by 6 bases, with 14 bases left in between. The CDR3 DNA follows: TGTGCCAGCAGTGAAATGGGACCGGGAACTCAGCCCCAGCATTTT. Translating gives CASSEMGPGTQPQHF.

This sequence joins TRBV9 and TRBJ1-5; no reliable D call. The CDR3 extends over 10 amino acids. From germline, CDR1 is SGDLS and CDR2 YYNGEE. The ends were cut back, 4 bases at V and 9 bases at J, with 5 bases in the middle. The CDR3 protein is CASSCGPQHF. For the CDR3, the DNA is TGTGCCAGCAGCTGTGGGCCCCAGCATTTT.

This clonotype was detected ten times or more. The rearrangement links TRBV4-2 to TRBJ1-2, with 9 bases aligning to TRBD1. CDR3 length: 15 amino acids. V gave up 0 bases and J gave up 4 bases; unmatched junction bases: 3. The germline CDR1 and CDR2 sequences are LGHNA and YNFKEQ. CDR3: CASSQDGTGTYGYTF. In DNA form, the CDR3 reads TGTGCCAGCAGCCAAGACGGGACAGGGACCTATGGCTACACCTTC.